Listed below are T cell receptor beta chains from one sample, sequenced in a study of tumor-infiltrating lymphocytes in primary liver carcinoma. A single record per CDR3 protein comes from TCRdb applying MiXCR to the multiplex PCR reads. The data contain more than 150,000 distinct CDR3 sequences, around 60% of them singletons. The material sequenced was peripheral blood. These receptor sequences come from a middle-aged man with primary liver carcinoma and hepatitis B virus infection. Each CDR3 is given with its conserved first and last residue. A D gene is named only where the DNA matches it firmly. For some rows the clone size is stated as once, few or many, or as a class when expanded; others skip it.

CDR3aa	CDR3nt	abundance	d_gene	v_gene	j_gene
CASSLGSSGIYEQYF	TGTGCCAGCAGCTTAGGATCTAGCGGGATCTACGAGCAGTACTTC	.	TRBD2	TRBV7-9	TRBJ2-7
CASSPQGARGGGTDTQYF	TGTGCCAGCAGCCCCCAGGGAGCGAGAGGGGGGGGCACAGATACGCAGTATTTT	.	.	TRBV4-2	TRBJ2-3
CSVERTSGRSGSGRNEQFF	TGCAGCGTTGAGAGGACTAGCGGGAGGTCCGGCTCGGGGAGGAATGAGCAGTTCTTC	few	TRBD2	TRBV29-1	TRBJ2-1
CASSPLFSEQFF	TGTGCCAGCAGTCCGCTGTTTTCTGAGCAGTTCTTC	few	.	TRBV28	TRBJ2-1
CASSPRGGQGAYEQFF	TGCGCCAGCAGCCCACGAGGCGGACAGGGGGCCTATGAGCAGTTCTTC	.	TRBD1	TRBV4-1	TRBJ2-1
CTISTGQAIYGYTF	TGTACCATCAGTACGGGCCAGGCGATCTATGGCTACACCTTC	.	.	TRBV12-3/TRBV12-4	TRBJ1-2
CASSSTLADTQYF	TGTGCCAGCAGCTCAACACTGGCAGATACGCAGTATTTT	many	.	TRBV11-2	TRBJ2-3
CAIIKGTLYNEQFF	TGTGCCATCATCAAAGGGACGCTTTACAATGAGCAGTTCTTC	.	.	TRBV12-3/TRBV12-4	TRBJ2-1
CASNFDLNRVGEKLFF	TGTGCTAGCAACTTCGACTTGAACAGGGTCGGTGAAAAACTGTTTTTT	.	.	TRBV7-9	TRBJ1-4
CASRRGQNPGELFF	TGTGCCAGCAGGCGGGGCCAAAACCCCGGGGAGCTGTTTTTT	.	.	TRBV6-6	TRBJ2-2
CASSSFSGTNYEQYF	TGTGCCAGCAGTTCATTCTCCGGGACCAACTACGAGCAGTACTTC	.	.	TRBV6-6	TRBJ2-7
CASGLADTQYF	TGTGCTAGTGGTTTGGCGGATACGCAGTATTTT	few	.	TRBV12-5	TRBJ2-3
CASSSPGYGYTF	TGTGCTAGCAGTTCCCCAGGCTATGGCTACACCTTC	.	.	TRBV28	TRBJ1-2
CASSLMGNYGYTF	TGTGCCAGCAGTTTGATGGGAAACTATGGCTACACCTTC	.	.	TRBV28	TRBJ1-2
CASSKRANIGSDTQYF	TGTGCAAGCAGCAAGAGGGCAAACATTGGTTCAGATACGCAGTATTTT	.	.	TRBV11-2	TRBJ2-3
CASSFASYNEQFF	TGTGCCAGCAGCTTTGCCAGCTACAATGAGCAGTTCTTC	many	.	TRBV11-3	TRBJ2-1
CASSDRPLETQYF	TGTGCCAGCAGTGACAGACCACTAGAGACCCAGTACTTC	.	.	TRBV12-3/TRBV12-4	TRBJ2-5
CASSYAFAYEQYF	TGTGCCAGCAGTTACGCGTTCGCCTACGAGCAGTACTTC	few	.	TRBV6-5	TRBJ2-7
CSVGTGGTYEQYF	TGCAGCGTCGGGACAGGGGGTACCTACGAGCAGTACTTC	few	TRBD1	TRBV29-1	TRBJ2-7
CAISEDRSREQFF	TGTGCCATCAGTGAGGACAGGTCACGAGAGCAGTTCTTC	.	.	TRBV10-3	TRBJ2-1
CATYNYEQYF	TGTGCCACCTACAACTACGAGCAGTACTTC	many	.	TRBV6-2/TRBV6-3	TRBJ2-7
CASSGLSGIYNGQFF	TGTGCCAGCAGCGGATTGAGCGGTATCTACAATGGGCAGTTCTTC	.	.	TRBV11-2	TRBJ2-1
CASSYLLGEYEQYF	TGTGCCAGCAGTTACCTTCTAGGGGAGTACGAGCAGTACTTC	few	.	TRBV6-6	TRBJ2-7
CASSLGRSDKKYF	TGTGCCAGCAGCTTAGGAAGGAGTGATAAGAAGTATTTT	.	.	TRBV11-2	TRBJ2-3
CSVARSAYEQYF	TGCAGCGTTGCCAGGTCGGCCTACGAGCAGTACTTC	.	.	TRBV29-1	TRBJ2-7
CASRGDRGIYGYTF	TGTGCCAGCAGGGGAGACAGGGGTATCTATGGCTACACCTTC	.	TRBD1	TRBV6-5	TRBJ1-2
CASTLDGGTDTQYF	TGTGCCAGCACCCTCGACGGGGGTACAGATACGCAGTATTTT	.	.	TRBV6-5	TRBJ2-3
CASSQAVGDPETQYF	TGCGCCAGCAGCCAGGCCGTTGGGGATCCAGAGACCCAGTACTTC	few	.	TRBV4-1	TRBJ2-5
CANRVFPASYEQYF	TGTGCCAACAGAGTGTTCCCTGCTTCCTACGAGCAGTACTTC	.	.	TRBV6-1	TRBJ2-7
CASSSAGDSGIEQYF	TGTGCCAGCAGCTCGGCTGGGGATTCGGGTATTGAGCAGTACTTT	.	.	TRBV5-4	TRBJ2-7
CAIKPAVNTGELFF	TGTGCCATCAAGCCTGCCGTTAACACCGGGGAGCTGTTTTTT	.	.	TRBV10-3	TRBJ2-2
CSSSLGRDLRDEQFF	TGTTCCAGCAGCTTAGGAAGAGATCTGAGGGATGAGCAGTTCTTC	.	.	TRBV11-1	TRBJ2-1
CASTPPGTDTQYF	TGTGCCAGCACCCCCCCTGGGACAGATACGCAGTATTTT	.	.	TRBV5-5	TRBJ2-3
CAGGLVGGTPQETQYF	TGTGCCGGCGGCTTAGTCGGCGGGACGCCACAAGAGACCCAGTACTTC	.	.	TRBV11-2	TRBJ2-5
CASILGGGEQYF	TGTGCCAGCATCTTGGGGGGGGGCGAGCAGTACTTC	.	TRBD2	TRBV11-2	TRBJ2-7
CAISELGAEETQYF	TGTGCCATCAGTGAGCTCGGAGCGGAAGAGACCCAGTACTTC	.	.	TRBV10-3	TRBJ2-5
CASSYSDYTGTGELFF	TGTGCCAGCAGTTACTCGGACTACACGGGGACCGGGGAGCTGTTTTTT	.	.	TRBV6-5	TRBJ2-2
CASSYPGKQLFF	TGTGCCAGCAGTTACCCGGGCAAACAACTGTTTTTT	.	.	TRBV6-6	TRBJ1-4